The present entry profiles one T cell receptor beta chain with its context. What it recognizes is unknown. The data derive from a study of PD-1 blockade in mismatch repair-deficient tumors. Germline-derived CDR1 and CDR2 are SNHLY and FYNNEI. CDR3 length equals 14 residues. Deletions cut 3 bases from V and 1 base from J, with 9 bases between. The method was immunoSEQ multiplex PCR; TCRdb's version includes in-frame clones alone and lacks a portion of them. Of approximately 25,000 clones listed, 83% are singletons. TCRs were sequenced from a few patients responding to pembrolizumab. Study-wide points: After pembrolizumab, tumor-resident clones rose rapidly, then generally contracted before radiologic responses.

Source: peripheral blood, taken 12 weeks after starting pembrolizumab. The chain links TRBV2 to TRBJ1-1, with D unresolved. This TCR came from an adult with mismatch repair-deficient cancer. CDR3 region: CASSDPVWNTEAFF. CDR3 bases: TGTGCCAGCAGTGACCCCGTGTGGAACACTGAAGCTTTCTTT.